This entry features one TCR beta chain sequence. This clonotype was seen many times. Its target antigen remains unknown. Base qualities are not at hand, and no much larger clone is one base apart. This sample was taken from a study of neurological immune-mediated disorders (dated by TCRdb to the late 2010s). For context, the study as a whole: Among the 35 or so multiple sclerosis patients, relapsing-remitting MS was present in some 31 and secondary progressive MS was present in 3. Peripheral blood TCR-beta repertoires from patients with HTLV-I-associated myelopathy (HAM/TSP), patients with multiple sclerosis, and healthy controls were compared in the study using UMI-based sequencing. The roughly 110 TCR-beta libraries included longitudinal samples, technical triplicates and paired sorted CD4+ and CD8+ T-cell subsets alongside PBMC samples. Of the approximately 66 subjects in the cohort, some 15 were HAM/TSP patients, around 35 were multiple sclerosis patients, and approximately 20 were healthy controls.

Unsorted PBMC libraries were generated from 2 million PBMCs stored in RNAlater at -80 °C until RNA extraction. Multiple sclerosis patients were enrolled in a US clinical protocol evaluating disease progression by magnetic resonance imaging. PBMCs were separated from peripheral blood using Ficoll-Hypaque density gradient centrifugation and then cryopreserved in liquid nitrogen. Paper-wide results and their limitations: TCR clonal expansion was greatest in HAM/TSP patients and smallest in MS patients, who ranked below even healthy controls. Expanded clones from different subjects shared no identical CDR3 amino acid sequences, which suggests that TCR-beta repertoires were private in all groups. In a phylogenetic analysis, the repertoires of 18 out of 34 MS patients fell into a single cluster of related CDR3 sequences, pointing to a possible signature at the repertoire level. The MS cluster showed no association with clinical or MRI features, and the authors stated that larger cohorts are needed.

cDNA synthesis used template-switch 5'RACE with a primer carrying a 10-nucleotide random unique molecular identifier tagging each TCR transcript. Every sequencing run yielded over 170 million TCR-beta sequences covering 15-18 subjects. Total RNA was extracted with the RNeasy kit. TCR-beta VDJ regions were amplified with primers for the TCR constant region and the 5'RACE anchor, using the KAPA Real-time Library Amplification kit. Sample indexes and Illumina adaptors were added in a first PCR, and a second PCR then increased library yield. After purification with Ampure beads, the TCR product of roughly 650 bp was size-selected on a 2% E-gel SizeSelection system. Before pooling, libraries had their quality checked on a Bioanalyzer, their concentration measured with Qubit, and their quantity determined with the Kapa Library Quantification kit. An Illumina HiSeq 2500 was used to sequence the libraries paired-end at 2 x 150 bp. To increase sequence diversity, about 25-31% phiX was spiked into each library pool. Under the source paper's analysis protocol: Quality-filtered reads were processed with the UMI-based MiGEC pipeline, and over 85% of raw TCR sequences were removed by the MiGEC pipeline during error correction. VDJ genes were aligned to IMGT germline references, and each clonotype was defined by a unique CDR3 amino acid sequence together with V-J genes. Clonal expansion, Shannon diversity, and CDR3 relatedness (CalcPairwiseDistances, ClusterSamples) were evaluated with VDJtools, and phylogenetic trees were built with CLCbio workbench. A clone was classed as expanded if it had 8 or more unique UMIs, a cutoff based on coefficient-of-variation modelling across technical triplicates. TCRdb ran its own pipeline on the public reads, namely fastp trimming at Q25 and MiXCR clone calling, and kept in-frame beta chains. Entries are consolidated by CDR3 protein sequence, retaining the most common genes and DNA. TCRdb, not the authors, supplied the V and J calls. The sample data list 85,000 to 100,000 distinct CDR3 sequences, and 3.5% to 4% of these were observed just once. The ten top clones hold 6% of the sample.

V is pared back by 2 bases and J by 10 bases, with 24 bases lying between the germline termini. The germline V gene (reference sequence) supplies CDR1 LGHDT and CDR2 YNNKEL. The CDR3 covers 17 residues, taking in both the cysteine and the phenylalanine. Only the CDR3 portion is preserved as DNA: 51 bases, with reading frame beginning at the first base. Recombination connected TRBV3-1 to TRBJ2-1; the D gene is perhaps TRBD2, from 5 matching bases. Sequencing used PBMCs. The TCR comes from a young woman with multiple sclerosis. The DNA sequence reads TGTGCCAGCAGCCAACGTAGGTTCGAGGCCCGGACTCACGAGCAGTTCTTC. Translated, it reads CASSQRRFEARTHEQFF.